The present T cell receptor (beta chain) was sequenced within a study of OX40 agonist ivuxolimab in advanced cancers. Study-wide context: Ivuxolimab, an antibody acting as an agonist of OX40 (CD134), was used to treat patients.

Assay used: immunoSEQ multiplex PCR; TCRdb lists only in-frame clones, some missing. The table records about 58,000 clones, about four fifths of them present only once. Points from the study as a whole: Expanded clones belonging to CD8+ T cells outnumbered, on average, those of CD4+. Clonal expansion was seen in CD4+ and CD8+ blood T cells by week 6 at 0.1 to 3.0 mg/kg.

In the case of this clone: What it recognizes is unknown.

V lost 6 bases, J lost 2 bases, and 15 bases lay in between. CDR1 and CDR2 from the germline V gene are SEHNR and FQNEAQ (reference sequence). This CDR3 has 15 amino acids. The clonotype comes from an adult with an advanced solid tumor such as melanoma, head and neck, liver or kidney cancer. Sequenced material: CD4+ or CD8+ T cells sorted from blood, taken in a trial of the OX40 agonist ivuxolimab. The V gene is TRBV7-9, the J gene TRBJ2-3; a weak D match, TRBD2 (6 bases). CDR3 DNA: TGTGCCAGCAGTCCGGGGAGGAGGGCCACAGATACGCAGTATTTT. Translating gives CASSPGRRATDTQYF.